The clone carrying this TCR beta chain has a single count. Other DNA sequences in this specimen translate into the identical CDR3. Germline V gene data show CDR1 as SGHNT and CDR2 as YYREEE (reference sequence). The length of the CDR3 is 15 residues. Trimming took 0 bases from V and 0 from J, leaving 8 bases between them. Clones were read by immunoSEQ multiplex PCR, and TCRdb kept only the in-frame ones, dropping some. The repertoire holds about 2.4 million clones, more than 85% seen once, with 0.36% in the top ten. The sample comes from a study of shared clonotypes between healthy human individuals. This clonotype originated in a young man in good health. Some clones in this sample may be carry-over from other donors' samples. This chain connects TRBV5-4 to TRBJ2-3; no firm D call. Sequencing was carried out using naive CD4+ T cells from PBMCs. Subset meaning: CD45RA+ positively selected. The CDR3 protein is CASSLAAPSTDTQYF. The CDR3 nucleotides are TGTGCCAGCAGCTTGGCCGCGCCTAGCACAGATACGCAGTATTTT.